These 22 T cell receptor beta chains were sequenced from one sample in a study of cytomegalovirus exposure and HLA in healthy donors. The study ran its PCR with 60 Vbeta and 13 Jbeta primers. Produced via immunoSEQ multiplex PCR; TCRdb's table is partial and in-frame only. The table has around 120,000 clones, 55% to 75% seen once. The specimen was PBMCs. Source of these receptors: a man aged 25-45 years in good health and CMV-seropositive.

The V gene is TRBV7-3, the J gene TRBJ2-1; the D gene is possibly TRBD2 (5 bases). This CDR3 is built from 15 residues. Trimming stripped 5 bases from V and 0 bases from J, with 11 bases between. Germline V gives CDR1 SGHTA, CDR2 FQGTGA. The CDR3 loop reads CASSLGVSSYNEQFF. As DNA, the CDR3 is TGTGCCAGCAGCCTCGGGGTAAGCTCCTACAATGAGCAGTTCTTC. Filled out from reference TRBV7-3 and TRBJ2-1, the complete variable domain reads GAGVSQTPSNKVTEKGKYVELRCDPISGHTALYWYRQSLGQGPEFLIYFQGTGAADDSGLPNDRFFAVRPEGSVSTLKIQRTERGDSAVYLCASSLGVSSYNEQFFGPGTRLTVL.

This chain uses TRBV29-1 with TRBJ2-3; D remains ambiguous. Per germline, CDR1 SQVTM and CDR2 ANQGSEA. V gave up 4 bases and J gave up 3 bases, with 17 bases separating them. The CDR3 covers 15 residues. CDR3 in amino acids: CSVGRQTELTDTQYF. CDR3 coding DNA: TGCAGCGTTGGTAGGCAAACGGAGTTGACAGATACGCAGTATTTT.

The chain employs TRBV10-3 and TRBJ2-7; 7 bases map to TRBD2. Trimming cost V 7 bases and J 6 bases; bases outside gene matches: 12. Germline CDR1 and CDR2: ENHRY and SYGVKD. The CDR3 has 14 residues. CDR3 region: CAINDPRSGIEQYF. The CDR3 DNA reads TGTGCCATCAACGACCCCCGCAGCGGGATCGAGCAGTACTTC.

This clone was picked up a small number of times. The chain uses TRBV7-9 and TRBJ2-1, with D unresolved. CDR1 and CDR2 from the germline V gene are SEHNR and FQNEAQ (reference sequence). V dropped 6 bases and J dropped 6 bases, with 15 bases sitting between them. This CDR3 has 14 amino acids. CDR3 DNA sequence: TGTGCCAGCAGACCGAAGCCGCTAGGCAATGAGCAGTTCTTC. Amino acids: CASRPKPLGNEQFF.

This clone was detected once. One junction end disagrees with the germline gene, perhaps due to a read error. The chain uses TRBV7-9 and TRBJ2-7; 8 bases line up with TRBD1. CDR3 length equals 15 residues. Germline lookup yields CDR1 SEHNR and CDR2 FQNEAQ (reference sequence). The chain's CDR3 is CSSSRGQGRTYEQYF. CDR3 nucleotides: TGTTCCAGCAGTCGTGGACAGGGACGGACCTACGAGCAGTACTTC.

The chain recombines TRBV27 with TRBJ2-5, with D maybe TRBD2 (6 bases). V lost 0 bases and J 12 bases, leaving 14 bases between the germline ends. CDR1 is MNHEY and CDR2 is SMNVEV in the germline V gene (reference sequence). The CDR3 covers 13 residues. The CDR3 DNA sequence: TGTGCCAGCAGTTTATCCCCCAGACTAGAGGAGTACTTC. Its protein product is CASSLSPRLEEYF.

This sequence joins TRBV18 and TRBJ1-2, with no clear D. Germline V lookup: CDR1 KGHSH, CDR2 LQKENI. There are 15 residues in the CDR3. Trimming left V 1 base short and J 8 bases short, with 17 bases between. In nucleotides, the CDR3 is TGTGCCAGCTCACCACGCCTAACCTCCCTGGAGGGCTACACCTTC. This translates into CASSPRLTSLEGYTF.

This chain connects TRBV28 to TRBJ2-1; TRBD2 matches at 11 bases. Per the germline V gene, CDR1 is MDHEN and CDR2 is SYDVKM. Trimming cost V 5 bases and J 8 bases; bases outside gene matches: 8. This CDR3 comprises 15 residues. CDR3 nucleotides: TGTGCCAGCAGTCAGAGACTAGCGGGGTTGGATGAGCAGTTCTTC. This encodes CASSQRLAGLDEQFF.

CDR3 loop: CASSEWVAGAKDTQYF. CDR3 coding DNA: TGTGCCAGCAGTGAATGGGTAGCGGGGGCCAAAGATACGCAGTATTTT. The chain carries TRBV6-1 and TRBJ2-3, with 9 bases matching TRBD2. The CDR3 loop spans 16 amino acids. Germline V lookup: CDR1 MNHNS, CDR2 SASEGT. The J segment lost 5 bases and the V segment lost 2 bases, leaving 8 bases of the junction unmatched.

The V call is TRBV4-2, the J call TRBJ2-5; a possible D gene is TRBD2 (5 bases). The ends were cut back, 0 bases at V and 5 bases at J, with 13 bases in the middle. CDR1 is LGHNA, CDR2 YNFKEQ, per germline. The CDR3 runs 15 residues. The DNA for the CDR3 is TGTGCCAGCAGCCAAGAAAAAGAGGGCTGGGAGACCCAGTACTTC. Translated, it gives CASSQEKEGWETQYF.

In this sample, this clone turned up many times. The genes are TRBV19 and TRBJ2-6; D is ambiguous. There are 15 residues in the CDR3. V was clipped by 3 bases and J by 0 bases, with 6 bases between them. CDR1 LNHDA and CDR2 SQIVND come from the germline V gene (reference sequence). Here the CDR3 DNA reads TGTGCCAGTAGTATTGACAACTCTGGGGCCAACGTCCTGACTTTC. This sequence encodes CASSIDNSGANVLTF.

This chain uses TRBV6-5 with TRBJ2-7; the D gene is possibly TRBD2 (5 bases). The V end was cut by 2 bases, the J end by 0 bases, with 11 bases between. The V gene's germline CDR1 is MNHEY and CDR2 SVGAGI. The length of the CDR3 is 15 residues. CDR3: CASSYEPTSSYEQYF. CDR3 nucleotides: TGTGCCAGCAGTTACGAGCCTACTAGCTCCTACGAGCAGTACTTC.

V is TRBV6-4 and J is TRBJ2-3; 12 bases agree with TRBD2. The CDR3 is 15 residues long. Trimming removed 3 bases from V and 4 bases from J; junction bases left unmatched: 2. Germline V gene lookup returns CDR1 MRHNA and CDR2 SNTAGT. CDR3 amino acids: CASSELAGGADTQYF. The CDR3 DNA reads TGTGCCAGCAGTGAACTAGCGGGGGGAGCAGATACGCAGTATTTT.

This clone was counted only a few times. The chain is built from TRBV19 and TRBJ1-6, with D perhaps TRBD1 (6 bases). V was pared by 7 bases and J by 7 bases, with 14 bases between. The CDR3 has 14 residues. CDR1 LNHDA and CDR2 SQIVND come from the germline V gene (reference sequence). Written as DNA, the CDR3 is TGTGCCAGTACCTGGGGTAGGGGGAATTCACCCCTCCACTTT. Residues: CASTWGRGNSPLHF.

Only one count was recorded for this clone. The CDR3 DNA reads TGTGCCAGCAGCTTCTGGGGGGCTGAAGCTTTCTTT. It codes for CASSFWGAEAFF. The V and J genes are TRBV5-6 and TRBJ1-1; D might be TRBD1 (5 bases). Between the trimmed V and J ends, which lost 2 bases and 6 bases, there was a span of 8 bases. The CDR3 consists of 12 residues. Looked up from germline, CDR1 is SGHDT and CDR2 is YYEEEE.

This chain links TRBV18 with TRBJ2-2; tentative D call: TRBD2 (5 bases). The CDR3 covers 14 residues. V was shortened by 2 bases and J by 3 bases, with 7 bases between the two germline ends. Germline-derived CDR1 and CDR2 are KGHSH and LQKENI. The CDR3 region is CASSPYGDTGELFF. As DNA, the CDR3 is TGTGCCAGCTCACCATACGGGGACACCGGGGAGCTGTTTTTT.

The chain couples TRBV5-1 to TRBJ2-5; 8 nucleotides match TRBD2. V was pared by 4 bases and J by 7 bases, with 15 bases of the junction left unmatched. The CDR3 consists of 16 residues. Germline V gene lookup returns CDR1 SGHRS and CDR2 YFSETQ. The CDR3 DNA follows: TGCGCCAGCAGCCGCACGGGACTAGTTCGTGACGGGACCCAGTACTTC. Residues: CASSRTGLVRDGTQYF.

This clone was counted only a few times. The chain links TRBV5-8 to TRBJ1-2; perhaps TRBD1 as D (6 bases). The CDR3 totals 15 residues. Between the trimmed V and J ends, which lost 4 bases and 0 bases, there was a span of 13 bases. In germline, CDR1 is SGHTS, CDR2 YDEGEE. CDR3 in DNA: TGTGCCAGCAGCCCAGCAGGGGAACCTAACTATGGCTACACCTTC. This gives the protein CASSPAGEPNYGYTF.

The gene calls are TRBV2 and TRBJ2-3, with 13 nucleotides matching TRBD2. CDR1 and CDR2 from the germline V gene are SNHLY and FYNNEI. This CDR3 region has 17 residues. J gave up 6 bases and V 7 bases, and 13 bases lay outside the gene matches. The CDR3 DNA follows: TGTGCCAGCACCTCTCCAGGACTAGCGGGGGAAGGGGATACGCAGTATTTT. It codes for CASTSPGLAGEGDTQYF.

This chain links TRBV7-9 with TRBJ2-2; TRBD1 is a possible D gene (5 bases). The DNA end is more similar to TRBJ1-3, so the J call may be wrong. The CDR3 extends over 16 amino acids. CDR1 SEHNR and CDR2 FQNEAQ come from the germline V gene (reference sequence). As DNA, the CDR3 is TGTGCCAGCAGCTCACCAAAGGGGTTCTCTGGAAACACCATATATTTT. As protein: CASSSPKGFSGNTIYF.

The rearrangement uses TRBV7-2 and TRBJ1-4; TRBD1 agrees at 7 bases. This CDR3 region has 15 residues. With V trimmed by 4 bases and J by 2 bases, 4 bases remained unmatched. Germline V gene sequence: CDR1 SGHTA, CDR2 FQGNSA. The CDR3 DNA reads TGTGCCAGCAGCTATCCGACAGGGACTAATGAAAAACTGTTTTTT. It is translated as CASSYPTGTNEKLFF.

This chain joins TRBV7-9 and TRBJ1-1, with D possibly TRBD1 on 5 matching bases. The CDR3 is 12 amino acids. Germline lookup yields CDR1 SEHNR and CDR2 FQNEAQ (reference sequence). Trimming shortened V by 5 bases and J by 8 bases, and 12 bases separated the two germline ends. CDR3 sequence (DNA): TGTGCCAGCAGCCCCTGGGGGGGAGAAGCTTTCTTT. Its protein is CASSPWGGEAFF.